Listed below are T cell receptor beta chains from one sample, sequenced in a study of cytomegalovirus exposure and HLA in healthy donors. Libraries were prepared by immunoSEQ multiplex PCR; TCRdb keeps only in-frame clonotypes and omits some of them. The sample consists of about 200,000 clones, about two thirds of them appearing once. What was sequenced was PBMCs. These receptor sequences come from a man aged 35-49 years in good health and CMV-seropositive. CDR3s include the opening cysteine and the closing phenylalanine or tryptophan. A D gene is named only where the DNA matches it firmly. Expanded clones get a size class; other rows say once, few or many, or leave the size out.

J: TRBJ2-7; D: TRBD1; V: TRBV5-1; size: .; DNA: TGCGCCAGCAGCTTGGGGGGACAGGGAAACGAGCAGTACTTC; CDR3: CASSLGGQGNEQYF
J: TRBJ2-5; D: TRBD2; V: TRBV5-1; size: few; DNA: TGCGCCAGCAGCTTGGGTCTAGCGGGGGACCAAGAGACCCAGTACTTC; CDR3: CASSLGLAGDQETQYF
J: TRBJ1-6; D: TRBD1; V: TRBV29-1; size: .; DNA: TGCAGCGTAGGGACAGGGGGATCACCCCTCCACTTT; CDR3: CSVGTGGSPLHF
J: TRBJ1-5; D: .; V: TRBV28; size: .; DNA: TGTGCCAGCACCACAGGAGGACAGTACCTTAGCAATCAGCCCCAGCATTTT; CDR3: CASTTGGQYLSNQPQHF
J: TRBJ1-1; D: .; V: TRBV5-4; size: .; DNA: TGTGCCAGCAGCTTGTTCCCTCATGGACAAACGAACACTGAAGCTTTCTTT; CDR3: CASSLFPHGQTNTEAFF
J: TRBJ1-5; D: .; V: TRBV7-2; size: few; DNA: TGTGCCAGCAGCTTTGCACAGGGACCTTTTAGCAATCAGCCCCAGCATTTT; CDR3: CASSFAQGPFSNQPQHF
J: TRBJ2-7; D: TRBD1; V: TRBV11-2; size: .; DNA: TGTGCCAGCAGCGATCAAGACAGGGGAGCCTACGAGCAGTACTTC; CDR3: CASSDQDRGAYEQYF
J: TRBJ2-2; D: .; V: TRBV19; size: .; DNA: TGTGCCAGTGGAAGAAGGGGCGGCGGGGAGCTGTTTTTT; CDR3: CASGRRGGGELFF
J: TRBJ1-5; D: .; V: TRBV6-1; size: .; DNA: TGTGCCACCCTCGGGAGCTATAGCAATCAGCCCCAGCATTTT; CDR3: CATLGSYSNQPQHF
J: TRBJ2-2; D: TRBD2; V: TRBV7-3; size: .; DNA: TGTGCCAGCAGCTCCCGGGCGGGGGGGGACACCGGGGAGCTGTTTTTT; CDR3: CASSSRAGGDTGELFF
J: TRBJ2-1; D: TRBD2; V: TRBV7-8; size: .; DNA: TGTGCCAGCAGCTTAGTTCCTAGCGGGGGGCGTAGCTCCTACAATGAGCAGTTCTTC; CDR3: CASSLVPSGGRSSYNEQFF
J: TRBJ1-5; D: .; V: TRBV15; size: .; DNA: TGTGCCACCAGCAGAAAAAGAGGCAATCAGCCCCAGCATTTT; CDR3: CATSRKRGNQPQHF
J: TRBJ2-2; D: TRBD2; V: TRBV6-6; size: .; DNA: TGTGCCAGCAGCCCCAGCGGGGGGGTGGGCGGGGAGCTGTTTTTT; CDR3: CASSPSGGVGGELFF
J: TRBJ1-2; D: TRBD1; V: TRBV6-5; size: once; DNA: TGTGCCAGCAGCCCTAGGACAGGGATCTACACCTTC; CDR3: CASSPRTGIYTF
J: TRBJ2-2; D: .; V: TRBV6-4; size: .; DNA: TGTGCCAGCAGTCCACTGGGGGCAGGGAACACCGGGGAGCTGTTTTTT; CDR3: CASSPLGAGNTGELFF
J: TRBJ2-7; D: .; V: TRBV6-5; size: .; DNA: TGTGCCAGCAGTTCCCCAACAGGGACCAACTACGAGCAGTACTTC; CDR3: CASSSPTGTNYEQYF
J: TRBJ1-6; D: .; V: TRBV10-3; size: .; DNA: TGTGCCATCAGCGAGAGAGGGCGAAAGACCGGGATCGGCTCCTATAATTCACCCCTCCACTTT; CDR3: CAISERGRKTGIGSYNSPLHF
J: TRBJ2-5; D: .; V: TRBV5-4; size: .; DNA: TGTGCCAGCAGCCCCCGGGAAGCATCTCAAGAGACCCAGTACTTC; CDR3: CASSPREASQETQYF
J: TRBJ1-5; D: .; V: TRBV28; size: .; DNA: TGTGCCAGCAGTTTATCGGGAGGACAGAATCAGCCCCAGCATTTT; CDR3: CASSLSGGQNQPQHF
J: TRBJ2-1; D: .; V: TRBV5-1; size: .; DNA: TGCGCCAGCAGTCTTGCGGGGTTATCCTACAATGAGCAGTTCTTC; CDR3: CASSLAGLSYNEQFF
J: TRBJ1-5; D: .; V: TRBV6-5; size: .; DNA: TGTGCCAGCAGAGGGGAGGAAGGTCAGCCCCAGCATTTT; CDR3: CASRGEEGQPQHF
J: TRBJ2-7; D: .; V: TRBV7-8; size: .; DNA: TGTGCCAGCAGCTTAATGGGGCCCACCTACGAGCAGTACTTC; CDR3: CASSLMGPTYEQYF
J: TRBJ1-1; D: TRBD1; V: TRBV19; size: once; DNA: TGTGCCAGTAGAACAGGGGTAGACACTGAAGCTTTCTTT; CDR3: CASRTGVDTEAFF
J: TRBJ1-2; D: .; V: TRBV5-5; size: .; DNA: TGTGCCAGCAGCCCAGTACAGACCTCCTATGGCTACACCTTC; CDR3: CASSPVQTSYGYTF
J: TRBJ2-6; D: .; V: TRBV7-2; size: few; DNA: TGTGCCAGCAGCTCGGACCTACAGGGCTCTCTTGGGGCCAACGTCCTGACTTTC; CDR3: CASSSDLQGSLGANVLTF
J: TRBJ2-5; D: TRBD2; V: TRBV9; size: .; DNA: TGTGCCAGCAGCCTAGCGGGAACCCCTGGGGGGGAGACCCAGTACTTC; CDR3: CASSLAGTPGGETQYF
J: TRBJ2-3; D: .; V: TRBV5-3; size: .; DNA: TGTGCCCTAAGGGGAGATACGCAGTATTTT; CDR3: CALRGDTQYF
J: TRBJ1-1; D: TRBD1; V: TRBV10-2; size: .; DNA: TGCGCCAGCAGTGCAGGGGGCCACACTGAAGCTTTCTTT; CDR3: CASSAGGHTEAFF
J: TRBJ2-1; D: TRBD2; V: TRBV27; size: .; DNA: TGTGCCAGCAGTTTTAGCGGGGGTTTTAATGAGCAGTTCTTC; CDR3: CASSFSGGFNEQFF
J: TRBJ1-1; D: TRBD1; V: TRBV19; size: .; DNA: TGTGCCAGTAGGCGGGGACAGGGGGCCAAGAACACTGAAGCTTTCTTT; CDR3: CASRRGQGAKNTEAFF
J: TRBJ2-1; D: TRBD2; V: TRBV7-2; size: once; DNA: TGTGCCAGCAGTAGGACCGGGGGGGCTCGTGAGCAGTTCTTC; CDR3: CASSRTGGAREQFF
J: TRBJ1-1; D: TRBD1; V: TRBV29-1; size: .; DNA: TGCAGCATTCGCTCCTTTACCGGGACAGGGGTGAACACTGAAGCTTTCTTT; CDR3: CSIRSFTGTGVNTEAFF
J: TRBJ1-5; D: TRBD1; V: TRBV19; size: .; DNA: TGTGCCAGTAGTATAGAATCTACAGGGGCCAATCAGCCCCAGCATTTT; CDR3: CASSIESTGANQPQHF
J: TRBJ1-3; D: TRBD1; V: TRBV11-2; size: .; DNA: TGTGCCAGCAGCTTCAGGGGGGTTGGAAACACCATATATTTT; CDR3: CASSFRGVGNTIYF
J: TRBJ1-1; D: .; V: TRBV5-6; size: .; DNA: TGTGCCAGCAGCTTGTTCGCGGTGAACACTGAAGCTTTCTTT; CDR3: CASSLFAVNTEAFF
J: TRBJ2-1; D: .; V: TRBV11-2; size: .; DNA: TGTGCCAGCAGCCCGGCCTACAATGAGCAGTTCTTC; CDR3: CASSPAYNEQFF
J: TRBJ2-2; D: TRBD2; V: TRBV7-8; size: .; DNA: TGTGCCAGCAGCTTGGGGATAGCGGGGGCCCCGAACACCGGGGAGCTGTTTTTT; CDR3: CASSLGIAGAPNTGELFF
J: TRBJ1-4; D: TRBD1; V: TRBV7-2; size: .; DNA: TGTGCCAGCAGCGGGCAGGGGGCTGCTAATGAAAAACTGTTTTTT; CDR3: CASSGQGAANEKLFF
J: TRBJ2-2; D: .; V: TRBV25-1; size: .; DNA: TGTGCCAGCAGGGGAACAGGGAACGGGGAGCTGTTTTTT; CDR3: CASRGTGNGELFF
J: TRBJ2-7; D: .; V: TRBV13; size: .; DNA: TGTGCCAGCAGCTCGGGGGAAGGCTACGAGCAGTACTTC; CDR3: CASSSGEGYEQYF
J: TRBJ1-3; D: .; V: TRBV4-1; size: few; DNA: TGCGCCAGCAGCCAAGATGGGGCGGGAGGAGAAGGAAACACCATATATTTT; CDR3: CASSQDGAGGEGNTIYF
J: TRBJ2-1; D: .; V: TRBV21-1; size: .; DNA: TGTGCCAGCGAAATGTGGGGGACAGGGAGGGGGGTGGACAATGAGCAGTTCTTC; CDR3: CASEMWGTGRGVDNEQFF
J: TRBJ2-5; D: TRBD2; V: TRBV2; size: .; DNA: TGTGCCAGCAGTACGTACGGACTAGCGGGGACTGAAAAGGACTTC; CDR3: CASSTYGLAGTEKDF
J: TRBJ2-7; D: .; V: TRBV25-1; size: .; DNA: TGTGCCAGCACTGACACCCGAGGACAGTACGAGCAGTACTTC; CDR3: CASTDTRGQYEQYF
J: TRBJ1-4; D: .; V: TRBV7-8; size: few; DNA: TGTGCCAGCAGCTTACCCCCGGGTTTTAATGAAAAACTGTTTTTT; CDR3: CASSLPPGFNEKLFF
J: TRBJ2-5; D: TRBD2; V: TRBV15; size: .; DNA: TGTGCCACCAGTGTCTCGGGGGGGGCGCGTTTCGGGGGTCTCCAAGAGACCCAGTACTTC; CDR3: CATSVSGGARFGGLQETQYF
J: TRBJ1-5; D: TRBD1; V: TRBV2; size: few; DNA: TGTGCCAGCAGTACAGGGGGCAATCAGCCCCAGCATTTT; CDR3: CASSTGGNQPQHF
J: TRBJ2-2; D: .; V: TRBV27; size: once; DNA: TGTGCCAGCAGTCTTAGCACCGGGGAGCTGTTTTTT; CDR3: CASSLSTGELFF
J: TRBJ2-2; D: .; V: TRBV7-2; size: few; DNA: TGTGCCAGCAGCTTCGGCTCAGGGACCGGGGAGCTGTTTTTT; CDR3: CASSFGSGTGELFF
J: TRBJ1-4; D: TRBD1; V: TRBV7-7; size: .; DNA: TGTGCCAGCAGCCAAACAGGGGTCTCAGGTGAAAAACTGTTTTTT; CDR3: CASSQTGVSGEKLFF
J: TRBJ2-7; D: .; V: TRBV7-9; size: .; DNA: TGTGCCAGCAGCCCCGAGTCCACAGGTCCCTCCTACGAGCAGTACTTC; CDR3: CASSPESTGPSYEQYF
J: TRBJ2-7; D: .; V: TRBV18; size: .; DNA: TGTGCCAGCTCACCAAGAGGGGGAACCCTCTACGAGCAGTACTTC; CDR3: CASSPRGGTLYEQYF